This TCR beta chain came from a study of CD8+ T cells in alopecia areata. The sequencing template was cDNA reverse transcribed from extracted RNA. Some clones are missing from TCRdb's copy, which holds only in-frame ones; the method was immunoSEQ multiplex PCR. Among under 250,000 clones, more than 55% were seen once, and the ten largest hold roughly 1.2%. This CDR3 is 16 amino acids long. With V trimmed by 1 base and J by 4 bases, 7 bases remained unmatched. Per germline, CDR1 MGHDK and CDR2 SYGVNS. Specified treatment: oral pan-JAK inhibitor, 5-10 mg twice daily. On this clone itself: As yet, its antigen is unknown.

Study-level results: The study also sequences resident alphabeta T cells of normal skin in scalp samples. Treatment with tofacitinib significantly lowered scalp clonality and reduced expanded CD8+ clones among the top 100. In scalp and blood during tofacitinib, many expanded lesional clones persisted.

The source was CD4+ T cells sorted from blood, collected around week 44, from a patient treated with tofacitinib. The rearrangement links TRBV25-1 to TRBJ1-2; 9 nucleotides line up with TRBD1. This clonotype was sampled from a human donor with alopecia areata. CDR3 protein: CASSEFSGQGLYGYTF. The DNA for the CDR3 is TGTGCCAGCAGTGAATTTTCGGGACAGGGCCTCTATGGCTACACCTTC.